This TCR beta chain is from a study of cytomegalovirus exposure and HLA in healthy donors. About the study: There were 300 to 400 genotyped donors. Of these, roughly 80% fell in the genetic ancestry cluster associated with self-reported Caucasian donors.

In the PCR, 60 Vbeta and 13 Jbeta primers were used. TCRdb's copy holds only in-frame clones and misses some; the assay was immunoSEQ multiplex PCR. Counted here are 100,000 to 150,000 clones, around 77% occurring once; the ten biggest clones make up 4% to 5%. CDR1 and CDR2 from the germline V gene are SGHTA and FQGNSA. J gave up 1 base and V 2 bases, and 3 bases lay outside the gene matches. The CDR3 length is 15 residues. V gene TRBV7-2 combines with J gene TRBJ2-7; the match to TRBD2 covers 9 bases. This sequence was found in a male donor in good health and CMV-seropositive. Sample: PBMCs. In nucleotides, the CDR3 is TGTGCCAGCAGCTTAAGAACTAGCGGGTCCTACGAGCAGTACTTC. Translation gives CASSLRTSGSYEQYF.